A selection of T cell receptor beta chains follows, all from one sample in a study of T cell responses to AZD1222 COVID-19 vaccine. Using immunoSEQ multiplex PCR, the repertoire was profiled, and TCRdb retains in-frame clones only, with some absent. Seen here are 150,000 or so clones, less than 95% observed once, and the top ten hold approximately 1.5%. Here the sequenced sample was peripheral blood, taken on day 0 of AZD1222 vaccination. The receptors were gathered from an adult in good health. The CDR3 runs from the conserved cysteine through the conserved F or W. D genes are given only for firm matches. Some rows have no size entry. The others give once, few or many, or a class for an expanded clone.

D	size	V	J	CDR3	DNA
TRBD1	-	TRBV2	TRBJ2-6	CASIGQGITSGANVLTF	TGTGCCAGCATTGGACAGGGCATCACCTCTGGGGCCAACGTCCTGACTTTC
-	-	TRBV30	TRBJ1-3	CAWRVPGGNTIYF	TGTGCCTGGAGGGTCCCGGGAGGGAACACCATATATTTT
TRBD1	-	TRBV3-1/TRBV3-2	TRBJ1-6	CASSQNRGWSPLHF	TGTGCCAGCAGCCAAAACAGGGGGTGGTCACCCCTCCACTTT
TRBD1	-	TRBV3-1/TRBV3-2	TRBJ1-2	CASGGQGPNYGYTF	TGTGCCAGCGGAGGACAGGGCCCGAACTATGGCTACACCTTC
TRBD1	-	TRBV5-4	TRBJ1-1	CASSSGTGREAFF	TGTGCCAGCAGCTCCGGGACAGGCCGTGAAGCTTTCTTT
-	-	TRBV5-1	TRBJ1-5	CASSFHPGPSNQPQHF	TGCGCCAGCAGCTTTCATCCGGGACCCAGCAATCAGCCCCAGCATTTT
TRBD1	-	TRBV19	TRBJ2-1	CASSPTGAPGQFF	TGTGCCAGTAGTCCGACAGGGGCCCCAGGGCAGTTCTTC
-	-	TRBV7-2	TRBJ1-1	CASSLYDSMNTEAFF	TGTGCCAGCAGCTTATACGATAGCATGAACACTGAAGCTTTCTTT
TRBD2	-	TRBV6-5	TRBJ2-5	CASSYATSGGETQYF	TGTGCCAGCAGTTACGCGACTAGCGGAGGGGAGACCCAGTACTTC
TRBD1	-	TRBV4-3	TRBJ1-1	CASSQEDRGGTEAFF	TGCGCCAGCAGCCAAGAGGACAGGGGGGGCACTGAAGCTTTCTTT
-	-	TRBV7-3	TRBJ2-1	CASSLYGDDEQFF	TGTGCCAGCAGCTTATATGGGGATGATGAGCAGTTCTTC
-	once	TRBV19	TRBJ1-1	CASKTPTGTEAFF	TGTGCCAGTAAAACCCCCACAGGGACTGAAGCTTTCTTT
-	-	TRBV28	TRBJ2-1	CASLGAFSYNEQFF	TGTGCCAGCTTAGGGGCTTTTTCCTACAATGAGCAGTTCTTC
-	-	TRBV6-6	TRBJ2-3	CASSRIGGTDTQYF	TGTGCCAGCAGTCGCATAGGGGGGACAGATACGCAGTATTTT
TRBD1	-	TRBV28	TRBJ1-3	CASSLWARGGASGNTIYF	TGTGCCAGCAGTCTATGGGCTAGAGGGGGCGCGTCAGGAAACACCATATATTTT
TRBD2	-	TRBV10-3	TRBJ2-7	CAISDPRGGGYEQYF	TGTGCCATCAGTGACCCACGCGGGGGGGGTTACGAGCAGTACTTC
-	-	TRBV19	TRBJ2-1	CASRDPTLTGLQNEQFF	TGTGCCAGTAGGGACCCAACCTTAACAGGGCTTCAAAATGAGCAGTTCTTC